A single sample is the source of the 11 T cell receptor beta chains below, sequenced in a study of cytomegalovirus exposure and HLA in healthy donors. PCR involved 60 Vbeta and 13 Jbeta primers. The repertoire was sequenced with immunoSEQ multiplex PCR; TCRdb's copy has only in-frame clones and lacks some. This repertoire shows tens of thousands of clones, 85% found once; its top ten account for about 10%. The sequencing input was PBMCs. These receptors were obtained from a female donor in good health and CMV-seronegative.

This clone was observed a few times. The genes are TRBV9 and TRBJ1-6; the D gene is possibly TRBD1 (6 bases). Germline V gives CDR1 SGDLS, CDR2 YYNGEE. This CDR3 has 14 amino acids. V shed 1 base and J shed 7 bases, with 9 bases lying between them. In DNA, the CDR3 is TGTGCCAGCAGCGTAAGGACAGAAAATTCACCCCTCCACTTT. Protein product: CASSVRTENSPLHF.

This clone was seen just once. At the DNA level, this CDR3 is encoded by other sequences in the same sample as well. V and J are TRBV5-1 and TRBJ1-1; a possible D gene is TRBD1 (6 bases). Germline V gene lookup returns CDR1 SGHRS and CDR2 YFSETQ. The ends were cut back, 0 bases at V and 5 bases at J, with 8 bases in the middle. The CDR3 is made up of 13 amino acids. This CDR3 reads CASSLVQGTEAFF. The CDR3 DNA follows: TGCGCCAGCAGCTTGGTACAGGGAACTGAAGCTTTCTTT.

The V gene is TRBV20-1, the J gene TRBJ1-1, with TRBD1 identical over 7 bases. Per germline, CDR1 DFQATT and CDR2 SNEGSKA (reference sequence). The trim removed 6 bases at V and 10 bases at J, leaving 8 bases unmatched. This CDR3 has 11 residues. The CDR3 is CSASGGFGAFF. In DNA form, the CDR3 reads TGCAGTGCCTCAGGGGGGTTTGGAGCTTTCTTT.

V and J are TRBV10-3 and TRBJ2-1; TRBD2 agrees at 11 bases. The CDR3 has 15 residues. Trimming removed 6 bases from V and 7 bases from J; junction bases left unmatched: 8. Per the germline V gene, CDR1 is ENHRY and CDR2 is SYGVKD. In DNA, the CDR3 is TGTGCCATCAGGGGGGCTAGCGGGGGGTATAATGAGCAGTTCTTC. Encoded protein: CAIRGASGGYNEQFF.

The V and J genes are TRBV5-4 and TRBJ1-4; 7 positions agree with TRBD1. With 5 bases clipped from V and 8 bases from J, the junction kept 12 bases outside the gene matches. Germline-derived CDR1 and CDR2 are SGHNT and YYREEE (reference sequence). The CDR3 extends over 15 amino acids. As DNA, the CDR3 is TGTGCCAGCAGTAAAAAGAGACAGGGAACGGAAAAACTGTTTTTT. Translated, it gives CASSKKRQGTEKLFF.

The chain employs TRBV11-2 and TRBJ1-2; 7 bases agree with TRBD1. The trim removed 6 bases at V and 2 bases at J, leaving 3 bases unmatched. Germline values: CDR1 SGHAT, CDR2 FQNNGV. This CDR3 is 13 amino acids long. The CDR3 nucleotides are TGTGCCAGCAGTATACAGGGGAACTATGGCTACACCTTC. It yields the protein CASSIQGNYGYTF.

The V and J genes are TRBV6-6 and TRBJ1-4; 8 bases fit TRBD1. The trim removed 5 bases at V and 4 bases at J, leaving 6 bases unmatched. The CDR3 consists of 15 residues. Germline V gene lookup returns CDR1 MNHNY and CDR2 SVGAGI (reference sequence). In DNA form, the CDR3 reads TGTGCCAGCAGTACCGCAGGGGGCAGTAATGAAAAACTGTTTTTT. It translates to CASSTAGGSNEKLFF.

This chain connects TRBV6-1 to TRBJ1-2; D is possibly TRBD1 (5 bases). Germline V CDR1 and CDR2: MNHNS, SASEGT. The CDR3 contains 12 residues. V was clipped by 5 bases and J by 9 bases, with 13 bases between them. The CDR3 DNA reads TGTGCCAGCAGTTTAACGGGGGTGAGCTACACCTTC. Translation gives CASSLTGVSYTF.

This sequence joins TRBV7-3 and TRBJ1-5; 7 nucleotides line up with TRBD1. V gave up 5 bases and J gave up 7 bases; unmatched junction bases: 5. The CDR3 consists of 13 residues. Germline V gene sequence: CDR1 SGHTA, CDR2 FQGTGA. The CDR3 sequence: CASSGDRDQPQHF. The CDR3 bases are TGTGCCAGCAGCGGTGACAGGGACCAGCCCCAGCATTTT.

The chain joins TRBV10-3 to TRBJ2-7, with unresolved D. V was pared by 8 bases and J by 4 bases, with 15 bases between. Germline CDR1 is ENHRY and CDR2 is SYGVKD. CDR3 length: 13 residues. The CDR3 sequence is CAIGDGLKYEQYF. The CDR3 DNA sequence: TGTGCCATCGGAGATGGCCTTAAGTACGAGCAGTACTTC.

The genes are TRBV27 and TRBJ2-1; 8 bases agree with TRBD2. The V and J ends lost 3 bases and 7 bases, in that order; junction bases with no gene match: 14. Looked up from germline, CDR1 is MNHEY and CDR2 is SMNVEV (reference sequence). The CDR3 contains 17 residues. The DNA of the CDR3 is TGTGCCAGCAGTTTGTACCGAGCGGGAGATTCGGGAAATGAGCAGTTCTTC. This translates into CASSLYRAGDSGNEQFF.